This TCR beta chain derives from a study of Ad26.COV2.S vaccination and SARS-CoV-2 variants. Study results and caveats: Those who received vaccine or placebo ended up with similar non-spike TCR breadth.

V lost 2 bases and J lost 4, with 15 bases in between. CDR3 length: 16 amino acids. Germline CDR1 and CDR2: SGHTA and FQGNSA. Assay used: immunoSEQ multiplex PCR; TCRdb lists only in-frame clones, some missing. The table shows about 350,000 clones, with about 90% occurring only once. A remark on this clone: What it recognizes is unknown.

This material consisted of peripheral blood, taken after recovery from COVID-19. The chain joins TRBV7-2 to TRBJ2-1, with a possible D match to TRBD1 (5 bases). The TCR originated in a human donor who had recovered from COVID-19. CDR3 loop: CASSLSSQGSYNEQFF. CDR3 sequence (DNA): TGTGCCAGCAGCTTAAGTTCCCAGGGATCGTACAATGAGCAGTTCTTC.